The clone carrying this T cell receptor (beta chain) was observed many times. Its antigen is still unknown. Unique molecular identifiers were added to individual cDNA molecules. One entry per CDR3 protein, called by TCRdb with MiXCR from the 5' RACE reads. The sample shows under 20,000 distinct CDR3 sequences, more than 4% of them seen only once. The CDR3 runs to 14 residues. Trimming cost V 7 bases and J 1 base, with 13 bases left between them. Per germline, CDR1 MNHNS and CDR2 SASEGT. This sample stems from a study of early T cells in non-severe SARS-CoV-2 infection. In the study overall: Chains were not paired, and sequencing was done on bulk RNA from unsorted whole blood. Whole-study results and caveats: Clonotype matching in VDJdb favored anti-spike CD8 responses and did not capture private and CD4 specificities.

V and J are TRBV6-1 and TRBJ2-5, with D hard to call. What was sequenced was whole blood. This TCR was recovered from an adult who was a healthcare worker with PCR-confirmed SARS-CoV-2 infection or an uninfected control (not recorded which). CDR3 protein: CASTQRLPQETQYF. CDR3 in DNA: TGTGCCAGCACCCAACGACTCCCCCAAGAGACCCAGTACTTC.